This T cell receptor (beta chain) was identified during a study of immune cell composition in non-small cell lung cancer. Overall study: Histologic subtype was mainly adenocarcinoma or squamous cell carcinoma.

Assay: immunoSEQ multiplex PCR; the TCRdb copy retains only in-frame clones and omits some. The repertoire holds around 13,000 clones, roughly 73% seen once, with roughly an eighth in the top ten. The CDR3 covers 14 residues. CDR1 and CDR2 from the germline V gene are MNHEY and SVGAGI. J gave up 4 bases and V 0 bases, and 2 bases lay outside the gene matches. This chain joins TRBV6-5 and TRBJ1-2; the match to TRBD1 covers 7 bases. This clonotype was sampled from a human donor with non-small cell lung cancer. The material sequenced was lung tumor tissue. CDR3 in DNA: TGTGCCAGCAGTTACTCGACAGGGATCTATGGCTACACCTTC. The encoded protein is CASSYSTGIYGYTF.